The T cell receptor (beta chain) described here comes from a study of early T cells in non-severe SARS-CoV-2 infection. Study summary: Investigators sequenced bulk RNA drawn from unsorted whole blood, and chains remained unpaired.

Unique molecular identifiers were added to individual cDNA molecules. Via MiXCR, TCRdb re-called the 5' RACE reads, giving one row per CDR3 protein. The data show 100,000 to 130,000 distinct CDR3 sequences, around 10% seen once. Trimming removed 2 bases from V and 9 bases from J, with 14 bases in between. This CDR3 comprises 14 residues. The germline gives CDR1 MGHRA, CDR2 YSYEKL. The chain carries TRBV4-1 and TRBJ2-1; D is possibly TRBD1 or TRBD2 (5 bases each). This receptor was obtained from an adult who was a healthcare worker with PCR-confirmed SARS-CoV-2 infection or an uninfected control (not recorded which). The sequenced sample consisted of whole blood. CDR3 coding DNA: TGCGCCAGCAGCCAAACACTCGCAGGGACTGAGCAGTTCTTC. Its translation is CASSQTLAGTEQFF.